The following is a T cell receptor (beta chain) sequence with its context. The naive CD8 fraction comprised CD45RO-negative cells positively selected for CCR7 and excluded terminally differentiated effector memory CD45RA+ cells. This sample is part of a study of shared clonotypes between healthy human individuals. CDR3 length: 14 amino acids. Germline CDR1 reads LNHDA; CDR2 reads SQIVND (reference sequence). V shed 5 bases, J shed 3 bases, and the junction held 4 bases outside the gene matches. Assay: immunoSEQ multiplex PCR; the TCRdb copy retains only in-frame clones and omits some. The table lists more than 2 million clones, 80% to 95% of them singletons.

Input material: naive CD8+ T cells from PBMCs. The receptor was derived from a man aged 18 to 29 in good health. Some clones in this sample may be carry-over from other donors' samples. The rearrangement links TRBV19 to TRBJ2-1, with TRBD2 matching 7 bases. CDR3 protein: CASSPGLVYNEQFF. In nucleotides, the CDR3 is TGTGCCAGTAGTCCCGGACTAGTCTACAATGAGCAGTTCTTC.